This passage covers 19 T cell receptor beta chains from one sample sequenced in a study of PD-1 blockade in classical Hodgkin lymphoma. Relapse was seen in all patients after autologous stem cell transplantation, and brentuximab vedotin exposure was variable. Only in-frame clones appear in the TCRdb table, and some are missing; sequencing was by immunoSEQ multiplex PCR. The table lists some 46,000 clones, over 60% of them singletons. The material sequenced was peripheral blood mononuclear cells (PBMCs), taken before the second cycle of nivolumab. The source is a human donor with classical Hodgkin lymphoma.

The chain recombines TRBV2 with TRBJ1-1; TRBD1 aligns across 7 bases. Germline lookup yields CDR1 SNHLY and CDR2 FYNNEI. CDR3 length equals 13 residues. V lost 7 bases, J lost 3 bases, and 5 bases stayed unmatched. The CDR3 sequence is CASTYRGDTEAFF. Here the CDR3 DNA reads TGTGCCAGCACATACAGGGGAGACACTGAAGCTTTCTTT.

The chain joins TRBV5-1 to TRBJ2-7; a possible D gene is TRBD2 (5 bases). Germline loops: CDR1 SGHRS, CDR2 YFSETQ. Between the trimmed V and J ends, which lost 4 bases and 9 bases, there was a span of 20 bases. The length of the CDR3 is 14 residues. The CDR3 nucleotides read TGCGCCAGCAGCGAGGGTTTAGTCGAAGCGGTGCAGTACTTC. It yields the protein CASSEGLVEAVQYF. Full variable domain (remainder filled in from reference TRBV5-1 and TRBJ2-7): KAGVTQTPRYLIKTRGQQVTLSCSPISGHRSVSWYQQTPGQGLQFLFEYFSETQRNKGNFPGRFSGRQFSNSRSEMNVSTLELGDSALYLCASSEGLVEAVQYFGPGTRLTVT.

This chain links TRBV2 with TRBJ2-7; 8 bases map to TRBD1. The CDR3 is 15 residues long. Germline V gene lookup returns CDR1 SNHLY and CDR2 FYNNEI. V gave up 8 bases and J gave up 3 bases; unmatched junction bases: 12. In DNA, the CDR3 is TGTGCCAGCTACGTACCGGGACAGGTGGTCTACGAGCAGTACTTC. This sequence encodes CASYVPGQVVYEQYF.

The chain carries TRBV7-2 and TRBJ2-5, with 9 positions matching TRBD2. The CDR3 covers 16 residues. Unmatched junction bases numbered 6, after V lost 4 bases and J lost 0 bases. Germline V gives CDR1 SGHTA, CDR2 FQGNSA. CDR3 DNA sequence: TGTGCCAGCAGCTCGGGGACTAGCCTGTACCAAGAGACCCAGTACTTC. It translates to CASSSGTSLYQETQYF.

CDR3 amino acids: CATGTGANVLTF. CDR3 DNA sequence: TGTGCCACTGGGACTGGGGCCAACGTCCTGACTTTC. The chain is built from TRBV19 and TRBJ2-6; D remains ambiguous. The V end was cut by 10 bases, the J end by 2 bases, with 6 bases between. Germline CDR1 LNHDA, CDR2 SQIVND (reference sequence). The CDR3 is 12 amino acids.

V is TRBV6-1 and J is TRBJ2-5; D unclear. CDR3 length: 13 residues. Germline V gene sequence: CDR1 MNHNS, CDR2 SASEGT. Trimming stripped 8 bases from V and 1 base from J, with 11 bases between. The CDR3, as DNA: TGTGCCAGCCGCCTGCGTGGCCAAGAGACCCAGTACTTC. Translation gives CASRLRGQETQYF.

The rearrangement uses TRBV7-9 and TRBJ2-7; TRBD1 aligns across 7 bases. Trimming removed 5 bases from V and 4 bases from J; junction bases left unmatched: 5. CDR1 and CDR2 from the germline V gene are SEHNR and FQNEAQ (reference sequence). The CDR3 covers 13 residues. Here the CDR3 DNA reads TGTGCCAGCAGCGGGGAACAGGGGTACGAGCAGTACTTC. It is translated as CASSGEQGYEQYF.

This chain uses TRBV6-6 with TRBJ1-1; TRBD1 matches at 7 bases. The CDR3 is made up of 11 amino acids. Germline CDR1 and CDR2: MNHNY and SVGAGI (reference sequence). J gave up 11 bases and V 6 bases, and 6 bases lay outside the gene matches. For the CDR3, the DNA is TGTGCCAGCAGCCCCAGGGGGAGGGCTTTCTTT. Protein sequence: CASSPRGRAFF.

V gene TRBV5-1 combines with J gene TRBJ1-1; D ambiguous. V gave up 0 bases and J gave up 10 bases, with 13 bases separating them. The CDR3 loop spans 13 amino acids. CDR1 is SGHRS and CDR2 is YFSETQ in the germline V gene. The CDR3 loop is CASSLAGEPGAFF. The CDR3 DNA reads TGCGCCAGCAGCTTGGCCGGGGAACCGGGAGCTTTCTTT.

This sequence joins TRBV27 and TRBJ2-1, with 10 bases aligning to TRBD1. CDR1 and CDR2 (germline): MNHEY, SMNVEV (reference sequence). V trimming: 1 base; J trimming: 7 bases; junction bases outside the gene matches: 7. CDR3 length: 16 amino acids. The CDR3 loop is CASSLWVDRGRNEQFF. DNA for the CDR3: TGTGCCAGCAGTTTATGGGTGGACAGGGGGAGGAATGAGCAGTTCTTC.

This rearrangement joins TRBV6-5 to TRBJ1-2; TRBD1 matches at 11 bases. The CDR3 is made up of 14 amino acids. CDR1 and CDR2 (germline): MNHEY, SVGAGI. The V gene end was trimmed by 2 bases and the J gene end by 8 bases; junction bases not matched to a gene: 4. In DNA form, the CDR3 reads TGTGCCAGCAGTTACGATGGGACAGGGGGAGGCTACACCTTC. Translated: CASSYDGTGGGYTF.

The J gene is TRBJ2-2, the V gene TRBV12-5, with D perhaps matching TRBD2 (6 bases). The CDR3 consists of 13 residues. V shed 6 bases and J shed 7 bases, with 12 bases lying between them. From germline, CDR1 is LGHNT and CDR2 FRNRAP. CDR3: CASGRGGVGELFF. DNA for the CDR3: TGTGCTAGTGGCCGCGGAGGGGTCGGGGAGCTGTTTTTT.

The J gene is TRBJ1-2, the V gene TRBV18, with D tentatively TRBD1 (6 bases). CDR1 KGHSH and CDR2 LQKENI come from the germline V gene. The CDR3 has 16 residues. V gave up 3 bases and J gave up 4 bases, with 18 bases separating them. The CDR3 is CASSPGRQEFGYGYTF. As DNA, the CDR3 is TGTGCCAGCTCACCTGGACGACAGGAATTCGGCTATGGCTACACCTTC.

The V call is TRBV29-1, the J call TRBJ1-2; D may be TRBD1 (5 bases). This CDR3 region has 12 residues. In germline, CDR1 is SQVTM, CDR2 ANQGSEA. Trimming pared 6 bases from V and 1 base from J, leaving 9 bases between. In DNA form, the CDR3 reads TGCAGCGTGGGGGACGGTAACTATGGCTACACCTTC. Its protein is CSVGDGNYGYTF.

The rearrangement links TRBV10-1 to TRBJ2-4; 11 bases are a match to TRBD2. CDR1 is WNHNN, CDR2 SYGVQD, per germline (reference sequence). Unmatched junction bases numbered 8, after V lost 7 bases and J lost 0 bases. This CDR3 comprises 17 residues. CDR3 in amino acids: CASTGTSGVIAKNIQYF. Here the CDR3 DNA reads TGCGCCAGCACTGGGACTAGCGGCGTTATAGCCAAAAACATTCAGTACTTC.

The table lists this clone with a count of one. This chain links TRBV9 with TRBJ2-7; D assignment may be TRBD1 or TRBD2 (5 bases each). This CDR3 region has 15 residues. Per germline, CDR1 SGDLS and CDR2 YYNGEE. V shed 0 bases and J shed 2 bases, with 12 bases lying between them. The CDR3 nucleotides are TGTGCCAGCAGCGTAGGGGCAGGGACGCCCTACGAGCAGTACTTC. Translation: CASSVGAGTPYEQYF.

The chain employs TRBV10-3 and TRBJ1-2; no clear D gene. The CDR3 is 13 residues long. In germline, CDR1 is ENHRY, CDR2 SYGVKD. V was shortened by 0 bases and J by 4 bases, with 6 bases between the two germline ends. This CDR3 is CAISESISYGYTF. CDR3 nucleotides: TGTGCCATCAGTGAGTCGATATCCTATGGCTACACCTTC.

V gene TRBV2 combines with J gene TRBJ1-3, with 8 bases matching TRBD1. Per germline, CDR1 SNHLY and CDR2 FYNNEI. CDR3 length: 18 residues. Trimming cost V 2 bases and J 0 bases; bases outside gene matches: 9. CDR3 amino acids: CASSESRTGLLSGNTIYF. CDR3 bases: TGTGCCAGCAGTGAAAGTCGGACAGGGCTTCTCTCTGGAAACACCATATATTTT.

The V gene is TRBV29-1, the J gene TRBJ1-2; D gene uncertain. The CDR3 runs to 18 residues. Deletions cut 1 base from V and 3 bases from J, with 24 bases between. Per the germline V gene, CDR1 is SQVTM and CDR2 is ANQGSEA. The CDR3 region is CSVEGALGPDPKYYGYTF. The CDR3 region has the DNA TGCAGCGTTGAAGGGGCTCTGGGCCCCGATCCCAAATACTATGGCTACACCTTC.